This is a list of T cell receptor beta chains from one sample in a study of molecular identifiers for immune sequencing clone quantification. TCRdb re-derived calls from the PCR reads in MiXCR, one entry per CDR3 protein. The sample shows fewer than 350,000 distinct CDR3 sequences, roughly 23% of them seen only once. Sequencing was done on a sample of naive CD8+ T cells from blood, with Jurkat cell RNA spiked in. The receptors stem from a human donor in good health. Some libraries in this study had Jurkat cell RNA spiked in. Each CDR3 is given with its conserved first and last residue. A D gene is named only where the DNA matches it firmly. Rows give clone size only sometimes, using once, few, many, or a class for an expanded clone.

v_call: TRBV6-2/TRBV6-3
cdr3_length: 12
d_call: .
j_call: TRBJ2-7
clone_size: .
cdr3_aa: CASPPLAPEPYF
cdr3_nt: TGTGCCAGCCCCCCCCTAGCTCCCGAGCCGTACTTC

v_call: TRBV7-9
cdr3_length: 15
d_call: TRBD1
j_call: TRBJ2-7
clone_size: many
cdr3_aa: CASSARQGPPYEQYF
cdr3_nt: TGTGCCAGCAGCGCCCGACAGGGGCCCCCCTACGAGCAGTACTTC

v_call: TRBV7-6
cdr3_length: 13
d_call: .
j_call: TRBJ1-1
clone_size: many
cdr3_aa: CASSNTGFSEAFF
cdr3_nt: TGTGCCAGCAGTAATACAGGGTTTTCTGAAGCTTTCTTT

v_call: TRBV20-1
cdr3_length: 14
d_call: TRBD2
j_call: TRBJ2-3
clone_size: many
cdr3_aa: CSATSGASTDTQYF
cdr3_nt: TGCAGTGCTACTAGCGGGGCTAGCACAGATACGCAGTATTTT

v_call: TRBV27
cdr3_length: 13
d_call: .
j_call: TRBJ2-2
clone_size: .
cdr3_aa: CASSKGSTGELFF
cdr3_nt: TGTGCCAGCAGTAAGGGGAGTACCGGGGAGCTGTTTTTT

v_call: TRBV12-3/TRBV12-4
cdr3_length: 16
d_call: TRBD1
j_call: TRBJ1-4
clone_size: many
cdr3_aa: CASSPGQGMTNEKLFF
cdr3_nt: TGTGCCAGCAGTCCGGGACAGGGGATGACTAATGAAAAACTGTTTTTT

v_call: TRBV4-3
cdr3_length: 16
d_call: .
j_call: TRBJ1-6
clone_size: few
cdr3_aa: CASNQDWGAGNSPLHF
cdr3_nt: TGCGCCAGCAACCAAGATTGGGGGGCAGGGAATTCACCCCTCCACTTT

v_call: TRBV20-1
cdr3_length: 15
d_call: .
j_call: TRBJ1-5
clone_size: .
cdr3_aa: CSAREGRGWGQPQHF
cdr3_nt: TGCAGTGCTAGAGAGGGCAGGGGTTGGGGTCAGCCCCAGCATTTT

v_call: TRBV27
cdr3_length: 13
d_call: .
j_call: TRBJ1-1
clone_size: few
cdr3_aa: CASSLAGQTEAFF
cdr3_nt: TGTGCCAGCAGTTTGGCCGGGCAGACTGAAGCTTTCTTT

v_call: TRBV6-5
cdr3_length: 15
d_call: .
j_call: TRBJ2-7
clone_size: few
cdr3_aa: CASSYSWGGPYEQYF
cdr3_nt: TGTGCCAGCAGTTACTCGTGGGGGGGCCCCTACGAGCAGTACTTC

v_call: TRBV9
cdr3_length: 11
d_call: .
j_call: TRBJ2-5
clone_size: .
cdr3_aa: CASSTQETQYF
cdr3_nt: TGTGCCAGCAGCACCCAAGAGACCCAGTACTTC

v_call: TRBV11-1
cdr3_length: 14
d_call: .
j_call: TRBJ2-7
clone_size: .
cdr3_aa: CASSPEVGDYEQYF
cdr3_nt: TGTGCCAGCAGCCCGGAGGTGGGGGACTACGAGCAGTACTTC

v_call: TRBV12-3/TRBV12-4
cdr3_length: 15
d_call: TRBD2
j_call: TRBJ2-5
clone_size: many
cdr3_aa: CASSSSGGSQETQYF
cdr3_nt: TGTGCCAGCAGTTCAAGCGGGGGGAGCCAAGAGACCCAGTACTTC

v_call: TRBV6-5
cdr3_length: 14
d_call: .
j_call: TRBJ1-2
clone_size: many
cdr3_aa: CASSYSGQRDGYTF
cdr3_nt: TGTGCCAGCAGTTACTCCGGACAGAGGGATGGCTACACCTTC

v_call: TRBV28
cdr3_length: 15
d_call: TRBD1
j_call: TRBJ2-7
clone_size: .
cdr3_aa: CASSYGTVDSYEQYF
cdr3_nt: TGTGCCAGCAGTTACGGGACAGTCGACTCCTACGAGCAGTACTTC

v_call: TRBV9
cdr3_length: 20
d_call: TRBD2
j_call: TRBJ2-3
clone_size: many
cdr3_aa: CASSAPRTSGLRGVSDTQYF
cdr3_nt: TGTGCCAGCAGCGCCCCGAGGACTAGCGGACTGAGGGGGGTATCAGATACGCAGTATTTT

v_call: TRBV25-1
cdr3_length: 16
d_call: .
j_call: TRBJ2-3
clone_size: .
cdr3_aa: CASRADKSLGTDTQYF
cdr3_nt: TGTGCCAGCAGGGCCGATAAGAGCCTAGGCACAGATACGCAGTATTTT

v_call: TRBV4-1
cdr3_length: 14
d_call: .
j_call: TRBJ2-7
clone_size: .
cdr3_aa: CASSQGGQSYEQYF
cdr3_nt: TGCGCCAGCAGCCAAGGTGGACAGAGCTACGAGCAGTACTTC

v_call: TRBV20-1
cdr3_length: 16
d_call: TRBD2
j_call: TRBJ2-5
clone_size: many
cdr3_aa: CSARDFRAGGQETQYF
cdr3_nt: TGCAGTGCTAGAGATTTCCGAGCGGGGGGCCAAGAGACCCAGTACTTC

v_call: TRBV5-1
cdr3_length: 16
d_call: .
j_call: TRBJ1-1
clone_size: many
cdr3_aa: CASSLVPTGSNTEAFF
cdr3_nt: TGCGCCAGCAGCTTGGTGCCGACAGGATCGAACACTGAAGCTTTCTTT

v_call: TRBV7-2
cdr3_length: 18
d_call: TRBD1
j_call: TRBJ2-3
clone_size: many
cdr3_aa: CASSPSGTGATSTDTQYF
cdr3_nt: TGTGCCAGCAGCCCATCCGGGACAGGGGCAACTTCCACAGATACGCAGTATTTT

v_call: TRBV7-9
cdr3_length: 15
d_call: TRBD2
j_call: TRBJ2-5
clone_size: .
cdr3_aa: CASSFYPGGQETQYF
cdr3_nt: TGTGCCAGCAGCTTCTATCCGGGGGGCCAAGAGACCCAGTACTTC

v_call: TRBV9
cdr3_length: 13
d_call: .
j_call: TRBJ2-4
clone_size: many
cdr3_aa: CASSVDRANIQYF
cdr3_nt: TGTGCCAGCAGCGTAGACAGGGCCAACATTCAGTACTTC

v_call: TRBV5-6
cdr3_length: 15
d_call: .
j_call: TRBJ2-5
clone_size: many
cdr3_aa: CASSPVVAGIETQYF
cdr3_nt: TGTGCCAGCAGCCCCGTCGTTGCGGGAATTGAGACCCAGTACTTC

v_call: TRBV4-1
cdr3_length: 17
d_call: TRBD1
j_call: TRBJ2-5
clone_size: few
cdr3_aa: CASSQEQPGTGAETQYF
cdr3_nt: TGCGCCAGCAGCCAAGAACAACCCGGGACAGGGGCCGAGACCCAGTACTTC

v_call: TRBV19
cdr3_length: 14
d_call: .
j_call: TRBJ2-3
clone_size: many
cdr3_aa: CASSISHGTDTQYF
cdr3_nt: TGTGCCAGTAGTATTTCCCATGGCACAGATACGCAGTATTTT

v_call: TRBV19
cdr3_length: 13
d_call: .
j_call: TRBJ1-1
clone_size: many
cdr3_aa: CASSLTDRNEAFF
cdr3_nt: TGTGCCAGTAGTCTAACGGACCGTAATGAAGCTTTCTTT

v_call: TRBV7-9
cdr3_length: 14
d_call: .
j_call: TRBJ1-5
clone_size: many
cdr3_aa: CASSSAPGNQPQHF
cdr3_nt: TGTGCCAGCAGCTCAGCTCCGGGCAATCAGCCCCAGCATTTT

v_call: TRBV12-3/TRBV12-4
cdr3_length: 11
d_call: .
j_call: TRBJ1-1
clone_size: many
cdr3_aa: CASSFGTEAFF
cdr3_nt: TGTGCCAGCAGCTTCGGGACTGAAGCTTTCTTT

v_call: TRBV19
cdr3_length: 14
d_call: .
j_call: TRBJ1-3
clone_size: many
cdr3_aa: CASMTYSSGNTIYF
cdr3_nt: TGTGCCAGTATGACGTACAGCTCTGGAAACACCATATATTTT

v_call: TRBV13
cdr3_length: 13
d_call: .
j_call: TRBJ1-2
clone_size: .
cdr3_aa: CASSLRDTDGYTF
cdr3_nt: TGTGCCAGCAGCTTAAGGGACACGGATGGCTACACCTTC

v_call: TRBV20-1
cdr3_length: 15
d_call: .
j_call: TRBJ1-1
clone_size: few
cdr3_aa: CSATGGGRSNTEAFF
cdr3_nt: TGCAGTGCTACGGGGGGAGGCCGTTCGAACACTGAAGCTTTCTTT

v_call: TRBV12-3/TRBV12-4
cdr3_length: 13
d_call: .
j_call: TRBJ1-1
clone_size: many
cdr3_aa: CASSSSGTPEAFF
cdr3_nt: TGTGCCAGCAGTTCCTCCGGGACGCCAGAAGCTTTCTTT

v_call: TRBV7-8
cdr3_length: 13
d_call: .
j_call: TRBJ2-1
clone_size: many
cdr3_aa: CASSLLADNEQFF
cdr3_nt: TGTGCCAGCAGCTTATTAGCCGACAATGAGCAGTTCTTC

v_call: TRBV10-2
cdr3_length: 14
d_call: .
j_call: TRBJ2-6
clone_size: many
cdr3_aa: CASSESRLANVLTF
cdr3_nt: TGCGCCAGCAGTGAGTCGAGACTGGCCAACGTCCTGACTTTC

v_call: TRBV4-1
cdr3_length: 12
d_call: .
j_call: TRBJ2-7
clone_size: few
cdr3_aa: CASSQPDSEQYF
cdr3_nt: TGCGCCAGCAGCCAACCCGACAGCGAGCAGTACTTC

v_call: TRBV6-1
cdr3_length: 12
d_call: .
j_call: TRBJ2-5
clone_size: .
cdr3_aa: CASMKGSMAQYF
cdr3_nt: TGTGCCAGCATGAAGGGAAGCATGGCCCAGTACTTC

v_call: TRBV29-1
cdr3_length: 12
d_call: .
j_call: TRBJ1-3
clone_size: many
cdr3_aa: CSALGLGNTIYF
cdr3_nt: TGCAGCGCCCTAGGACTCGGAAACACCATATATTTT

v_call: TRBV13
cdr3_length: 13
d_call: .
j_call: TRBJ2-5
clone_size: .
cdr3_aa: CASSLELSGTQYF
cdr3_nt: TGTGCCAGCAGCTTAGAGTTGTCTGGGACCCAGTACTTC

v_call: TRBV13
cdr3_length: 13
d_call: .
j_call: TRBJ1-1
clone_size: few
cdr3_aa: CASSPPRSPEAFF
cdr3_nt: TGTGCCAGCAGCCCTCCCCGTTCCCCTGAAGCTTTCTTT

v_call: TRBV30
cdr3_length: 14
d_call: .
j_call: TRBJ2-3
clone_size: few
cdr3_aa: CAWSVGSGADTQYF
cdr3_nt: TGTGCCTGGAGTGTGGGTTCGGGAGCAGATACGCAGTATTTT

v_call: TRBV28
cdr3_length: 16
d_call: TRBD1
j_call: TRBJ2-2
clone_size: few
cdr3_aa: CASSPRTGENTGELFF
cdr3_nt: TGTGCCAGCAGTCCCAGGACAGGAGAGAACACCGGGGAGCTGTTTTTT

v_call: TRBV6-5
cdr3_length: 15
d_call: .
j_call: TRBJ1-1
clone_size: .
cdr3_aa: CAGSLAGGQNTEAFF
cdr3_nt: TGTGCCGGCAGTCTCGCGGGGGGCCAGAACACTGAAGCTTTCTTT

v_call: TRBV6-2/TRBV6-3
cdr3_length: 14
d_call: TRBD2
j_call: TRBJ2-7
clone_size: .
cdr3_aa: CASHPGTTSYEQYF
cdr3_nt: TGTGCCAGCCACCCCGGGACTACCTCCTACGAGCAGTACTTC

v_call: TRBV4-3
cdr3_length: 16
d_call: .
j_call: TRBJ2-3
clone_size: many
cdr3_aa: CASSHHREVVVDTQYF
cdr3_nt: TGCGCCAGCAGCCATCACAGGGAGGTGGTGGTAGATACGCAGTATTTT

v_call: TRBV20-1
cdr3_length: 17
d_call: TRBD2
j_call: TRBJ2-5
clone_size: once
cdr3_aa: CSAPNPLTSGVQETQYF
cdr3_nt: TGCAGTGCACCAAACCCTCTTACTAGCGGGGTACAAGAGACCCAGTACTTC

v_call: TRBV9
cdr3_length: 17
d_call: .
j_call: TRBJ1-2
clone_size: .
cdr3_aa: CASSVEPSPGAYYGYTF
cdr3_nt: TGTGCCAGCAGCGTAGAGCCCTCCCCGGGGGCATACTATGGCTACACCTTC

v_call: TRBV29-1
cdr3_length: 16
d_call: .
j_call: TRBJ2-2
clone_size: many
cdr3_aa: CSVEDRQEANTGELFF
cdr3_nt: TGCAGCGTTGAAGATCGCCAGGAAGCGAACACCGGGGAGCTGTTTTTT

v_call: TRBV6-1
cdr3_length: 13
d_call: .
j_call: TRBJ1-2
clone_size: .
cdr3_aa: CASKRQVDYGYTF
cdr3_nt: TGTGCCAGTAAAAGACAGGTCGACTATGGCTACACCTTC

v_call: TRBV6-2/TRBV6-3
cdr3_length: 15
d_call: TRBD2
j_call: TRBJ2-3
clone_size: few
cdr3_aa: CASSDWRELADTQYF
cdr3_nt: TGTGCCAGCAGCGATTGGCGGGAGTTAGCAGATACGCAGTATTTT

v_call: TRBV5-6
cdr3_length: 16
d_call: .
j_call: TRBJ1-1
clone_size: many
cdr3_aa: CASSSYTGPGNTEAFF
cdr3_nt: TGTGCCAGCAGCTCGTATACAGGGCCGGGGAACACTGAAGCTTTCTTT

v_call: TRBV7-9
cdr3_length: 14
d_call: .
j_call: TRBJ2-7
clone_size: many
cdr3_aa: CASSGGDTLYEQYF
cdr3_nt: TGTGCCAGCAGCGGGGGGGACACCCTTTACGAGCAGTACTTC

v_call: TRBV6-6
cdr3_length: 12
d_call: TRBD1
j_call: TRBJ1-5
clone_size: once
cdr3_aa: CVSSPGDSPQHF
cdr3_nt: TGTGTCAGCAGCCCGGGGGACAGTCCCCAGCATTTT

v_call: TRBV6-5
cdr3_length: 13
d_call: .
j_call: TRBJ2-5
clone_size: many
cdr3_aa: CASSYSEGETQYF
cdr3_nt: TGTGCCAGCAGTTACTCGGAGGGAGAGACCCAGTACTTC

v_call: TRBV12-5
cdr3_length: 18
d_call: .
j_call: TRBJ2-5
clone_size: .
cdr3_aa: CASGSLSRVLGEEETQYF
cdr3_nt: TGTGCTAGTGGTTCCCTAAGCCGTGTTCTTGGAGAGGAAGAGACCCAGTACTTC

v_call: TRBV6-7
cdr3_length: 23
d_call: TRBD2
j_call: TRBJ2-1
clone_size: .
cdr3_aa: CASSYPSDRPLAGGPTSYNEQFF
cdr3_nt: TGTGCCAGCAGTTATCCATCGGACAGGCCACTAGCGGGGGGGCCTACATCCTACAATGAGCAGTTCTTC

v_call: TRBV3-1
cdr3_length: 17
d_call: .
j_call: TRBJ1-5
clone_size: .
cdr3_aa: CASSQDRGDPFNQPQHF
cdr3_nt: TGTGCCAGCAGCCAAGACCGAGGAGACCCGTTCAATCAGCCCCAGCATTTT